The clone carrying this T cell receptor (beta chain) has only a few counts. The antigen is not known. The data originate from a study of identical twins. Study findings and constraints: High-abundance cord blood beta clonotypes had fewer insertions; memory repertoires showed none.

A universal primer site arose from template switching, and cDNA bore unique molecular identifiers. TCRdb fed the 5' RACE reads into MiXCR, producing one record per CDR3 protein. The data show around 570,000 distinct CDR3 sequences, approximately 10% seen once. Trimming cost V 4 bases and J 2 bases, with 12 bases left between them. CDR1 is SNHLY, CDR2 FYNNEI, per germline. This CDR3 spans 14 amino acids. Healthy Caucasians alone served as donors. Separately, the same data were catalogued under a study of yellow fever vaccine responses in identical twins.

The chain couples TRBV2 to TRBJ2-7; D might be TRBD1 (5 bases). The specimen was PBMCs. The TCR originated in a young woman in good health. The CDR3 loop is CASSAQGQTYEQYF. For the CDR3, the DNA is TGTGCCAGCAGTGCGCAAGGACAAACCTACGAGCAGTACTTC.